The entry below describes one T cell receptor beta chain. This clonotype showed up just a few times. No cognate antigen has been identified for it. No much larger clone is present one base from it, and per-base qualities are unavailable. V is shortened by 4 bases, J by 0 bases, and the region joining them spans 10 bases. Taken from cysteine to phenylalanine, the CDR3 has 16 residues. Solely the CDR3 DNA is kept, with 48 bases framed from the first base. The source of the sample is a study of CD8 T cells in ankylosing spondylitis (TCRdb year 2017). Regarding the research as a whole: To find TCR variants linked to disease, the study profiled T cell receptor beta repertoires in ankylosing spondylitis patients and healthy donors. In total, the full study cohort was made up of roughly 110 healthy donors and approximately 27 ankylosing spondylitis patients. Samples of peripheral blood were taken, and for ankylosing spondylitis patients, synovial fluid was collected as well. Broad study findings and their caveats: In peripheral blood, the disease-linked clones were found at relatively low frequencies and had a CD8+ phenotype. A TCR beta motif of several highly homologous amino acid variants appeared characteristic of blood from ankylosing spondylitis patients. According to the report, matched synovial fluid samples from ankylosing spondylitis patients were significantly enriched for the disease-linked clones. Some motif variants were previously reported in synovial fluid and blood of reactive arthritis patients, suggesting common disease-initiation mechanisms.

The sequencer was an Illumina HiSeq 2500. Quantitative 5'-RACE with molecular barcodes was the method used to prepare the TCR beta libraries. Under the source paper's analysis protocol: Disease-linked TCR variants were identified with a new computational method built on a probabilistic model of VDJ rearrangement. The public reads were run again by TCRdb, first through fastp at Q25 and then through MiXCR, and only productive beta chains were kept. Each record represents a unique CDR3 protein, reported with the most common genes and DNA among its rows. These V and J calls originate from TCRdb's pipeline instead of the authors' own analysis. The sample table records 150,000 to 200,000 distinct CDR3 sequences; over 10% of these occur just once. Clones ranked in the top ten supply roughly 11% of the sample.

The sequence was collected from a female donor with ankylosing spondylitis or in good health (not recorded which). The sequenced sample was blood, either unsorted or a sorted T cell fraction (not recorded which). Recombination joined TRBV12-3 or TRBV12-4 with TRBJ1-6; the D gene identity is not certain. The DNA reads as follows: TGTGCCAGCAGTTCAACGTTGAGCTCCTATAATTCACCCCTCCACTTT. Its coded protein is CASSSTLSSYNSPLHF.